The 4 T cell receptor beta chains below all came from one sample that was sequenced in a study of T cell responses to AZD1222 COVID-19 vaccine. Clones were read by immunoSEQ multiplex PCR, and TCRdb kept only the in-frame ones, dropping some. Of more than 150,000 clones in the sample, just over 90% were seen once. The sample was peripheral blood, taken on day 0 of AZD1222 vaccination. All receptors derive from an adult in good health.

The V and J genes are TRBV6-1 and TRBJ1-1; D may be TRBD1 (5 bases). The CDR3 runs to 16 residues. Germline-derived CDR1 and CDR2 are MNHNS and SASEGT. V gave up 2 bases and J gave up 4 bases, with 17 bases separating them. The CDR3 protein is CASSERAGSGGTEAFF. CDR3 nucleotides: TGTGCCAGCAGTGAAAGGGCAGGGTCGGGTGGCACTGAAGCTTTCTTT.

The chain links TRBV10-3 to TRBJ1-2; possible D gene TRBD1, 6 bases. CDR3 size: 15 residues. Trimming took 3 bases from V and 8 from J, leaving 19 bases between them. CDR1 and CDR2 (germline): ENHRY, SYGVKD. The CDR3 region has the DNA TGTGCCATCAGTGATCACAGGGTGCCCCCGGGGGGCTACACCTTC. Protein sequence: CAISDHRVPPGGYTF.

Written as DNA, the CDR3 is TGCGCCAGCAGTCCTCCCCGGACAGGGCCAAAACTCTACAATGAGCAGTTCTTC. Translated, it gives CASSPPRTGPKLYNEQFF. This rearrangement joins TRBV23-1 to TRBJ2-1; 8 bases align to TRBD1. TRBV23-1 is designated an ORF whose function remains uncertain. The CDR3 covers 18 residues. The junction had 14 bases not matched to a gene; V was cut back by 4 bases and J by 3 bases.

CDR3 coding DNA: TGTGCCAGCAGTTCGAGGGAGACTAGCGAGCAGTACTTC. This codes for CASSSRETSEQYF. This chain uses TRBV12-3 or TRBV12-4 with TRBJ2-7; D perhaps matches TRBD2 (6 bases). V lost 4 bases, J lost 6 bases, and 13 bases lay in between. CDR3 size: 13 residues.